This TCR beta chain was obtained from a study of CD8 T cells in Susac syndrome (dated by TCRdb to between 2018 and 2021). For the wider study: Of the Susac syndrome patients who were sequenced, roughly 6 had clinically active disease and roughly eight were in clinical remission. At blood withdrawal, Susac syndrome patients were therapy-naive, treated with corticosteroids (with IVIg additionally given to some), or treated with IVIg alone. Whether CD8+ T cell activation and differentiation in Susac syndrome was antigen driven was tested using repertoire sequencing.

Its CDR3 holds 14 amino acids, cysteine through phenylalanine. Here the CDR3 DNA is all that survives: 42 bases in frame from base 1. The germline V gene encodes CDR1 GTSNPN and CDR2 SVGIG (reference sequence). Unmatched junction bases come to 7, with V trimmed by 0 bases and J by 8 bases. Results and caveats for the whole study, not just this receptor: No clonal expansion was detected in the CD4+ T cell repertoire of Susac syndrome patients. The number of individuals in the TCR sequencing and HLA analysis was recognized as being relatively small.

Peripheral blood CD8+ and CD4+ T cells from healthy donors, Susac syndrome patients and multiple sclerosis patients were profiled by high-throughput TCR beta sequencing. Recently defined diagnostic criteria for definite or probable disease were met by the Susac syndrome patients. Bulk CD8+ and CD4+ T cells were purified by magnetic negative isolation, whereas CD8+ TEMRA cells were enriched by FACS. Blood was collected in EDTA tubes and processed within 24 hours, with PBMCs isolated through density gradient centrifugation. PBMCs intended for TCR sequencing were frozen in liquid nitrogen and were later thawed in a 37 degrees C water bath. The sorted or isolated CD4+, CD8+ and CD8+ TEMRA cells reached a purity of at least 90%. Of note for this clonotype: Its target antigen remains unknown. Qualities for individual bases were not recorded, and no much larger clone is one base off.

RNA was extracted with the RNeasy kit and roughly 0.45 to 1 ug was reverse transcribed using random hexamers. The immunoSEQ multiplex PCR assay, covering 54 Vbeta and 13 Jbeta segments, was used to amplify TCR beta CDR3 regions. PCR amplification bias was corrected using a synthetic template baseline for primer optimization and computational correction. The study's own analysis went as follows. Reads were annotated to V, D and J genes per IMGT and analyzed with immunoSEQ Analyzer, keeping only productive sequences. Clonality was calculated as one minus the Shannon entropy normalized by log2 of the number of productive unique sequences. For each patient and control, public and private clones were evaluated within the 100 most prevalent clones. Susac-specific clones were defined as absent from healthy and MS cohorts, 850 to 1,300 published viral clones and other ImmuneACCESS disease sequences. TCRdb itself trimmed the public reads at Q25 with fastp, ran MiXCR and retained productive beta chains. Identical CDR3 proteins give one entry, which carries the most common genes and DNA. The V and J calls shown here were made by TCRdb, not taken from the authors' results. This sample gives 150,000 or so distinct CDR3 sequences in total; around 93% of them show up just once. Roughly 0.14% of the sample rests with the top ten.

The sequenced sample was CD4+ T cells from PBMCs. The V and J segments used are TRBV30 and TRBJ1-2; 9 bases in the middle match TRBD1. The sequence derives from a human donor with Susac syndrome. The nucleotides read TGTGCCTGGAGTGTCCTGGACAGGGGCGGCGGCTACACCTTC. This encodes CAWSVLDRGGGYTF. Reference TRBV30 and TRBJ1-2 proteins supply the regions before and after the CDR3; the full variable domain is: SQTIHQWPATLVQPVGSPLSLECTVEGTSNPNLYWYRQAAGRGLQLLFYSVGIGQISSEVPQNLSASRPQDRQFILSSKKLLLSDSGFYLCAWSVLDRGGGYTFGSGTRLTVV.